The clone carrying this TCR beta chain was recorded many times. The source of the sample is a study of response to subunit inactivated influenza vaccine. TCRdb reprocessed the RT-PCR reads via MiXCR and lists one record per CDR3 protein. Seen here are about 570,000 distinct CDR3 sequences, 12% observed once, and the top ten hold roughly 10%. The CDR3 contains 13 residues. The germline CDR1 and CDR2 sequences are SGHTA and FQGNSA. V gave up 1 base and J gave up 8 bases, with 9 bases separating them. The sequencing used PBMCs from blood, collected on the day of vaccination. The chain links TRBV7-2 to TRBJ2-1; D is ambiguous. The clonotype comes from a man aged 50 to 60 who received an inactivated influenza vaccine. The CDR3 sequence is CASSLGHTYEQFF. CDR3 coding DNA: TGTGCCAGCAGCTTAGGACATACGTATGAGCAGTTCTTC.